This T cell receptor beta chain was recovered during a study of T-cell memory formation after mild COVID-19. J gave up 4 bases and V 5 bases, and 7 bases lay outside the gene matches. CDR1 LNHNV and CDR2 YYDKDF come from the germline V gene (reference sequence). There are 14 residues in the CDR3. One entry per CDR3 protein, called by TCRdb with MiXCR from the 5' RACE reads. The sample lists 150,000 or so distinct CDR3 sequences; about 23% were seen once. Study findings and constraints: Contracting CD4+ clones were located mainly in CM and EM, and CD8+ clones in EMRA. Contracting clones, day 15 to 85, had balanced CD4/CD8, and later expanders favored CD4+.

About this clonotype: The antigen is undetermined.

The sequenced sample consisted of PBMCs or a T cell subset sorted from them (not recorded which). The sequence derives from an adult woman who had mild COVID-19 (a few samples of this study predate the infection). Cell type and time point are not known. The V and J genes are TRBV15 and TRBJ1-2; 7 nucleotides agree with TRBD1. The CDR3 loop reads CATSPGQPFYGYTF. CDR3 in DNA: TGTGCCACCAGCCCGGGACAGCCTTTCTATGGCTACACCTTC. Together with reference TRBV15 and TRBJ1-2, the CDR3 gives the full variable domain: DAMVIQNPRYQVTQFGKPVTLSCSQTLNHNVMYWYQQKSSQAPKLLFHYYDKDFNNEADTPDNFQSRRPNTSFCFLDIRSPGLGDTAMYLCATSPGQPFYGYTFGSGTRLTVV.